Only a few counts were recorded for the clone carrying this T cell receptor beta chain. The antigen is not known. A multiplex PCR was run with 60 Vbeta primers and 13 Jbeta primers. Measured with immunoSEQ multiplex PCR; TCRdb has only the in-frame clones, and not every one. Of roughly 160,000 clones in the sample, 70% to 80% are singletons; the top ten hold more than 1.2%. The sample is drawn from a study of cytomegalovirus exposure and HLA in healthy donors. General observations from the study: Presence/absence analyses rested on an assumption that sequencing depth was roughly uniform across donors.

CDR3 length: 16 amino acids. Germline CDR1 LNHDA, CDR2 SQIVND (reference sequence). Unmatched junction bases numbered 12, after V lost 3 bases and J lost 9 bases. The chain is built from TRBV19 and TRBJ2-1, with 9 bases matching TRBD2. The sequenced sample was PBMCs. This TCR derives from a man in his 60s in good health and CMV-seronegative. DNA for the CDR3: TGTGCCAGTAGTATCGCAGCGGGAGGAGGTTTGGGTGAGCAGTTCTTC. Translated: CASSIAAGGGLGEQFF.